The next 6 T cell receptor beta chains were all read from a single sample in a study of blood T cells in healthy people across ages (dated by TCRdb to the mid-2010s). The receptor library was made with 5' RACE. The reads were generated on an Illumina HiSeq 2500. A second PCR of about 7 to 12 cycles was performed with a sample-barcoded 5' primer and a J-beta primer mix. TCRdb ran its own pipeline on the public reads, namely fastp trimming at Q25 and MiXCR clone calling, and kept in-frame beta chains. CDR3 protein duplicates are merged, each entry listing the most common genes and DNA. This sample holds some 560,000 distinct CDR3 sequences; around 27% were observed only once. The top ten hold under 4.5% of the sample. The sample was also reused in another study, on T cells of mothers and their children.

Source material: blood. Every receptor here comes from a boy aged 2-9 years in good health.

The chain is built from TRBV27 and TRBJ2-1; 14 positions agree with TRBD2. This CDR3 comprises 16 residues. CDR1 is MNHEY and CDR2 is SMNVEV in the germline V gene (reference sequence). The V gene end was trimmed by 5 bases and the J gene end by 6 bases; junction bases not matched to a gene: 6. The CDR3 spells CASSLRLAGGPNEQFF. The CDR3 DNA reads as TGTGCCAGCAGTCTCCGACTAGCGGGAGGGCCCAATGAGCAGTTCTTC.

This chain joins TRBV12-3 or TRBV12-4 and TRBJ1-1, with TRBD1 as a possible D gene (5 bases). The CDR3 runs 14 residues. Trimming stripped 7 bases from V and 1 base from J, with 13 bases between. CDR3: CASTQDTTNTEAFF. Written as DNA, the CDR3 is TGTGCCAGCACCCAGGACACTACGAACACTGAAGCTTTCTTT.

The J gene is TRBJ2-2, the V gene TRBV5-1; 10 nucleotides line up with TRBD1. The CDR3 is 17 residues long. Germline-derived CDR1 and CDR2 are SGHRS and YFSETQ. The V segment lost 8 bases and the J segment 2 bases; nucleotides outside the gene matches: 12. The CDR3 loop reads CARPRDRGSINTGELFF. The CDR3 region has the DNA TGCGCCAGACCCCGGGACAGGGGTAGTATCAACACCGGGGAGCTGTTTTTT.

This clonotype was recorded a few times. The chain uses TRBV12-3 or TRBV12-4 and TRBJ2-5, with no clear D. V was trimmed by 3 bases and J by 4 bases, leaving 9 bases between them. This CDR3 has 13 residues. The chain's CDR3 is CASSFRKGETQYF. For the CDR3, the DNA is TGTGCCAGCAGTTTTCGGAAGGGAGAGACCCAGTACTTC.

The V and J genes are TRBV9 and TRBJ2-4; tentatively, D is TRBD2 (5 bases). CDR1 is SGDLS and CDR2 is YYNGEE in the germline V gene. With 0 bases removed from V and 0 bases from J, the gap between germline ends came to 10 bases. The length of the CDR3 is 16 residues. CDR3 bases: TGTGCCAGCAGCGTAGATGCCGGGGTAGCCAAAAACATTCAGTACTTC. Translation gives CASSVDAGVAKNIQYF.

The gene calls are TRBV20-1 and TRBJ1-5; D uncertain. The CDR3 consists of 18 residues. CDR1 is DFQATT, CDR2 SNEGSKA, per germline (reference sequence). V lost 2 bases to trimming and J lost 3 bases, with 23 bases between them. The CDR3 DNA follows: TGCAGTGCTAGAAGAGACGTCTTGGTGGGGTTGAACAATCAGCCCCAGCATTTT. Its protein is CSARRDVLVGLNNQPQHF.